These 27 T cell receptor beta chains originate from one sample sequenced in a study of control samples from healthy donors and cancer patients. TCRdb's table, derived via immunoSEQ multiplex PCR, lists solely in-frame clones and lacks some. The table shows 100,000 to 150,000 clones, with about 90% occurring only once. Sequenced input: blood. These receptors were taken from a man in his sixties in good health.

The rearrangement uses TRBV19 and TRBJ2-2, with TRBD2 identical over 8 bases. Trimming removed 5 bases from V and 0 bases from J; junction bases left unmatched: 14. Germline CDR1 and CDR2: LNHDA and SQIVND (reference sequence). The CDR3 has 19 residues. This CDR3 reads CASSSSGTRLLANTGELFF. For the CDR3, the DNA is TGTGCCAGTAGTTCCTCCGGGACTAGACTCCTCGCGAACACCGGGGAGCTGTTTTTT.

The genes are TRBV5-6 and TRBJ1-6, with D uncertain. This CDR3 contains 15 residues. Germline CDR1 and CDR2: SGHDT and YYEEEE. V was trimmed by 1 base and J by 8 bases, leaving 13 bases between them. This CDR3 reads CASSLRAGDYSPLHF. In nucleotides, the CDR3 is TGTGCCAGCAGCTTGCGGGCAGGCGATTATTCACCCCTCCACTTT.

A few counts support this clone. The chain has TRBV19 and TRBJ1-1, with a weak D call TRBD1 (5 bases). Deletions cut 7 bases from V and 1 base from J, with 16 bases between. CDR1 LNHDA and CDR2 SQIVND come from the germline V gene (reference sequence). This CDR3 has 15 residues. The CDR3 reads CASTGYAGKNTEAFF. CDR3 DNA: TGTGCCAGTACCGGATACGCAGGGAAGAACACTGAAGCTTTCTTT.

The chain couples TRBV28 to TRBJ1-5; D remains ambiguous. V was pared by 5 bases and J by 12 bases, with 11 bases between. The CDR3 contains 11 residues. Germline V gives CDR1 MDHEN, CDR2 SYDVKM. The CDR3 sequence is CASSTPSGQHF. The CDR3 DNA follows: TGTGCCAGCAGTACGCCTTCCGGCCAGCATTTT. The full variable domain, rest sourced from reference TRBV28 and TRBJ1-5, is DVKVTQSSRYLVKRTGEKVFLECVQDMDHENMFWYRQDPGLGLRLIYFSYDVKMKEKGDIPEGYSVSREKKERFSLILESASTNQTSMYLCASSTPSGQHFGDGTRLSIL.

The V gene is TRBV19, the J gene TRBJ1-4; 11 positions agree with TRBD1. The CDR3 is 17 residues long. The ends lost 6 bases at V and 3 bases at J; junction bases unmatched: 9. Germline lookup yields CDR1 LNHDA and CDR2 SQIVND (reference sequence). In DNA, the CDR3 is TGTGCCAGTAGCGGGACAGGGGGTACGGCGGCTAATGAAAAACTGTTTTTT. The encoded protein is CASSGTGGTAANEKLFF.

The chain joins TRBV10-3 to TRBJ2-3, with a possible D match to TRBD1 (6 bases). The CDR3 totals 14 residues. Germline CDR1 ENHRY, CDR2 SYGVKD. Trimming left V 7 bases short and J 3 bases short, with 14 bases between. The CDR3, as DNA: TGTGCCATCATGGCAGGGGCCCTGACAGATACGCAGTATTTT. Its translation: CAIMAGALTDTQYF.

This chain connects TRBV19 to TRBJ1-2; D possibly corresponds to TRBD1 (5 bases). V shed 5 bases and J shed 0 bases, with 28 bases lying between them. Germline lookup yields CDR1 LNHDA and CDR2 SQIVND (reference sequence). This CDR3 has 20 amino acids. CDR3 DNA sequence: TGTGCCAGTAGTGAGGAAGGGTCCCCTCCAAGAGAAGGGGCTAACTATGGCTACACCTTC. Its protein is CASSEEGSPPREGANYGYTF.

This clone was recorded once. The V gene is TRBV5-6, the J gene TRBJ2-3, with TRBD2 matching over 7 bases. V was pared by 3 bases and J by 4 bases, with 8 bases of the junction left unmatched. The CDR3 consists of 15 residues. CDR1 is SGHDT, CDR2 YYEEEE, per germline. In DNA, the CDR3 is TGTGCCAGCAGCTGGGAGGGTTATTCAGCAGATACGCAGTATTTT. Protein sequence: CASSWEGYSADTQYF.

The rearrangement links TRBV2 to TRBJ2-7; D unclear. This CDR3 is built from 13 residues. Between the trimmed V and J ends, which lost 2 bases and 0 bases, there was a span of 5 bases. Germline V gives CDR1 SNHLY, CDR2 FYNNEI. The CDR3 loop is CASSELSSYEQYF. CDR3 DNA: TGTGCCAGCAGTGAACTGAGCTCCTACGAGCAGTACTTC.

V gene TRBV9 combines with J gene TRBJ1-6; TRBD1 matches at 7 bases. The J segment lost 9 bases and the V segment lost 3 bases, leaving 12 bases of the junction unmatched. This CDR3 region has 16 residues. Per the germline V gene, CDR1 is SGDLS and CDR2 is YYNGEE. The CDR3 protein is CASSAGTENEGSPLHF. CDR3 nucleotides: TGTGCCAGCAGCGCCGGGACAGAAAACGAGGGTTCACCCCTCCACTTT.

A remark on this clone: The sample contains more than one DNA sequence encoding this CDR3. This chain connects TRBV7-8 to TRBJ2-7; 8 nucleotides agree with TRBD1. CDR3 length: 14 residues. CDR1 and CDR2 from the germline V gene are SGHVS and FQNEAQ. Trimming cost V 4 bases and J 3 bases; bases outside gene matches: 5. The CDR3 reads CASSSSGQGYEQYF. CDR3 nucleotide sequence: TGTGCCAGCAGCTCATCTGGACAGGGCTACGAGCAGTACTTC.

V and J are TRBV9 and TRBJ1-6; the match to TRBD1 covers 10 bases. CDR1 and CDR2 (germline): SGDLS, YYNGEE. The CDR3 is 18 amino acids. The trim removed 3 bases at V and 3 bases at J, leaving 9 bases unmatched. The CDR3 loop is CASSASPGQGRYNSPLHF. The CDR3 DNA is TGTGCCAGCAGCGCTTCTCCGGGACAGGGGCGCTATAATTCACCCCTCCACTTT.

V gene TRBV5-1 combines with J gene TRBJ2-5, with 11 bases matching TRBD1. V lost 2 bases, J lost 3 bases, and 6 bases stayed unmatched. CDR1 is SGHRS, CDR2 YFSETQ, per germline. The CDR3 has 16 amino acids. The CDR3 is CASSFAPGQGEETQYF. The CDR3 DNA sequence: TGCGCCAGCAGCTTTGCTCCGGGACAGGGGGAAGAGACCCAGTACTTC.

The rearrangement links TRBV18 to TRBJ2-1, with TRBD2 matching 7 bases. The germline V gene has CDR1 KGHSH and CDR2 LQKENI. This CDR3 comprises 13 residues. The ends lost 3 bases at V and 9 bases at J; junction bases unmatched: 5. CDR3 sequence reads: CASSPTSVGEQFF. The DNA of the CDR3 is TGTGCCAGCTCACCTACTAGCGTCGGTGAGCAGTTCTTC.

CDR3 in DNA: TGTGCCAGCAGCCCGGCGAACACTAATGAAAAACTGTTTTTT. This sequence encodes CASSPANTNEKLFF. J is TRBJ1-4 and V is TRBV3-1 (or the pseudogene TRBV3-2), with D hard to call. Trimming cost V 4 bases and J 2 bases, with 8 bases left between them. The CDR3 covers 14 residues. From germline, CDR1 is LGHDT and CDR2 YNNKEL (reference sequence).

The genes are TRBV19 and TRBJ2-2, with a weak D call TRBD1 (5 bases). The CDR3 is 14 residues long. Trimming left V 3 bases short and J 6 bases short, with 11 bases between. CDR1 and CDR2 from the germline V gene are LNHDA and SQIVND (reference sequence). CDR3 DNA: TGTGCCAGTAGTATCGACAGTTGGGCCGGGGAGCTGTTTTTT. It yields the protein CASSIDSWAGELFF.

The J gene is TRBJ1-5, the V gene TRBV10-1; perhaps TRBD1 as D (6 bases). Per germline, CDR1 WNHNN and CDR2 SYGVQD (reference sequence). CDR3 length equals 16 residues. V was trimmed by 0 bases and J by 7 bases, leaving 16 bases between them. CDR3 in DNA: TGCGCCAGCAGTGAGTCGCCCGGCAGGGGATTGCAGCCCCAGCATTTT. Translating it yields CASSESPGRGLQPQHF.

The chain has TRBV11-2 and TRBJ1-4; D perhaps matches TRBD1 (6 bases). With 8 bases removed from V and 4 bases from J, the gap between germline ends came to 17 bases. CDR3 length: 15 amino acids. Germline V lookup: CDR1 SGHAT, CDR2 FQNNGV. CDR3 bases: TGTGCCAGCGAGCCCCGGACAGCCGATAATGAAAAACTGTTTTTT. Translated, it gives CASEPRTADNEKLFF.

This CDR3 is CASSLLGANYGYTF. CDR3 DNA: TGCGCCAGCAGCCTCCTAGGGGCTAACTATGGCTACACCTTC. The chain employs TRBV5-1 and TRBJ1-2, with TRBD1 as a possible D gene (5 bases). Trimming left V 4 bases short and J 0 bases short, with 10 bases between. The germline V gene has CDR1 SGHRS and CDR2 YFSETQ. The CDR3 runs to 14 residues.

This clone has a single count. This sequence joins TRBV28 and TRBJ1-1; maybe TRBD1 (6 bases). V was trimmed by 6 bases and J by 4 bases, leaving 9 bases between them. The CDR3 covers 12 residues. Per germline, CDR1 MDHEN and CDR2 SYDVKM. The DNA of the CDR3 is TGTGCCAGCAGAAACAGGGTCACTGAAGCTTTCTTT. It yields the protein CASRNRVTEAFF.

J is TRBJ1-3 and V is TRBV6-1; 12 nucleotides agree with TRBD1. CDR1 and CDR2 (germline): MNHNS, SASEGT. V shed 4 bases, J shed 4 bases, and the junction held 5 bases outside the gene matches. The CDR3 is 16 amino acids. The CDR3 protein is CASSVGTGGLGNTIYF. The CDR3 DNA is TGTGCCAGCAGTGTGGGGACAGGGGGCCTCGGAAACACCATATATTTT.

This clone was counted only a few times. The chain employs TRBV4-1 and TRBJ2-7; the match to TRBD2 covers 7 bases. The germline V gene has CDR1 MGHRA and CDR2 YSYEKL. Trimming cost V 0 bases and J 3 bases; bases outside gene matches: 8. The CDR3 has 16 amino acids. CDR3 in amino acids: CASSQDDAGTIYEQYF. Here the CDR3 DNA reads TGCGCCAGCAGCCAAGACGACGCCGGGACTATCTACGAGCAGTACTTC.

The chain uses TRBV27 and TRBJ2-7; D uncertain. Germline V gene data show CDR1 as MNHEY and CDR2 as SMNVEV (reference sequence). CDR3 length: 12 amino acids. Trimming shortened V by 2 bases and J by 9 bases, and 11 bases separated the two germline ends. CDR3 DNA sequence: TGTGCCAGCAGTTTAAACCACGTCCCGCAGTACTTC. This translates into CASSLNHVPQYF.

The chain recombines TRBV11-3 with TRBJ1-5; D remains ambiguous. CDR1 and CDR2 from the germline V gene are SGHNT and YENEEA. This CDR3 is built from 13 residues. Trimming shortened V by 7 bases and J by 0 bases, and 7 bases separated the two germline ends. CDR3 coding DNA: TGTGCCAGCATGCTCCGTAGCAATCAGCCCCAGCATTTT. Protein product: CASMLRSNQPQHF.

V and J are TRBV5-1 and TRBJ1-6; 9 bases agree with TRBD1. Germline CDR1 and CDR2: SGHRS and YFSETQ. This CDR3 spans 15 amino acids. Germline trimming cut 2 bases from V and 8 bases from J; bases unmatched to any gene: 5. This CDR3 is CASSLQGAPDSPLHF. In DNA form, the CDR3 reads TGCGCCAGCAGCTTACAGGGGGCGCCGGATTCACCCCTCCACTTT.

This clone was seen a single time. This chain links TRBV7-2 with TRBJ1-1; D perhaps matches TRBD1 (6 bases). CDR1 is SGHTA and CDR2 is FQGNSA in the germline V gene. The CDR3 loop spans 13 amino acids. Trimming removed 5 bases at V and 7 bases at J, with 14 bases between. The CDR3 spells CASSPRKDSEAFF. The DNA for the CDR3 is TGTGCCAGCAGCCCGCGAAAGGACAGTGAAGCTTTCTTT.

V and J are TRBV15 and TRBJ2-2; D remains unclear. The germline gives CDR1 LNHNV, CDR2 YYDKDF (reference sequence). The CDR3 totals 15 residues. Trimming took off 0 bases at V and 3 bases at J, with 8 bases between the two ends. The CDR3 bases are TGTGCCACCAGCAGAGATGGTCATCACACCGGGGAGCTGTTTTTT. Its translation: CATSRDGHHTGELFF.